Below are 11 T cell receptor beta chains sequenced from a single sample in a study of siplizumab effects on memory and regulatory T cells. The table came from immunoSEQ multiplex PCR; TCRdb's copy has only in-frame clones and leaves some out. The sample shows tens of thousands of clones, about 89% of them seen only once. Sequencing was performed on CD8+ T cells sorted from blood. The receptors stem from a human donor in good health.

The chain links TRBV21-1 to TRBJ2-7. TRBV21-1 constitutes a pseudogene. The CDR3 totals 11 residues. CDR3 sequence reads: CASSKPAEQYF. CDR3 nucleotide sequence: TGTGCCAGCAGCAAGCCCGCCGAGCAGTACTTC.

This chain links TRBV6-5 with TRBJ2-7; D is ambiguous. The germline V gene encodes CDR1 MNHEY and CDR2 SVGAGI. V lost 10 bases, J lost 5 bases, and 12 bases lay in between. The CDR3 is made up of 11 amino acids. The CDR3, as DNA: TGTGCCACCGGTTTTGGGAACGAGCAGTACTTC. It yields the protein CATGFGNEQYF.

The chain links TRBV5-5 to TRBJ1-1; the D is unclear. This CDR3 has 13 residues. Germline-derived CDR1 and CDR2 are SGHKS and YYEKEE (reference sequence). V dropped 2 bases and J dropped 3 bases, with 8 bases sitting between them. The chain's CDR3 is CASSFTPYTEAFF. The CDR3 nucleotides are TGTGCCAGCAGCTTTACTCCGTACACTGAAGCTTTCTTT.

The genes are TRBV9 and TRBJ1-4; TRBD1 might be the D (5 bases). V was shortened by 4 bases and J by 0 bases, with 10 bases between the two germline ends. The CDR3 consists of 15 residues. Germline V gene sequence: CDR1 SGDLS, CDR2 YYNGEE. The CDR3 DNA reads TGTGCCAGCAGCCCCGACAGAGCAACTAATGAAAAACTGTTTTTT. It is translated as CASSPDRATNEKLFF. Together with reference TRBV9 and TRBJ1-4, the CDR3 gives the full variable domain: DSGVTQTPKHLITATGQRVTLRCSPRSGDLSVYWYQQSLDQGLQFLIQYYNGEERAKGNILERFSAQQFPDLHSELNLSSLELGDSALYFCASSPDRATNEKLFFGSGTQLSVL.

Note on this clone: The identical CDR3 is also encoded by other nucleotide sequences in the sample. V gene TRBV9 combines with J gene TRBJ2-7; no firm D call. The CDR3 covers 14 residues. Germline V gene data show CDR1 as SGDLS and CDR2 as YYNGEE. V was clipped by 0 bases and J by 0 bases, with 7 bases between them. The CDR3: CASSVGRFSYEQYF. The CDR3 DNA reads TGTGCCAGCAGCGTAGGACGCTTCTCCTACGAGCAGTACTTC.

The rearrangement joins TRBV9 to TRBJ2-7; TRBD2 might be the D (5 bases). Trimming cost V 0 bases and J 7 bases, with 11 bases left between them. The CDR3 spans 13 residues. The germline V gene has CDR1 SGDLS and CDR2 YYNGEE. The CDR3 nucleotides read TGTGCCAGCAGCGTAGGGCTAGCTAGTGAGCAGTACTTC. It translates to CASSVGLASEQYF.

The chain combines TRBV19 with TRBJ2-7; 7 bases are a match to TRBD1. The length of the CDR3 is 14 residues. Germline V gives CDR1 LNHDA, CDR2 SQIVND (reference sequence). With 4 bases clipped from V and 0 bases from J, the junction kept 3 bases outside the gene matches. The chain's CDR3 is CASSTDRVSYEQYF. The CDR3 bases are TGTGCCAGTAGTACCGACAGGGTCTCCTACGAGCAGTACTTC. The entire variable domain, with the rest obtained from reference TRBV19 and TRBJ2-7, is as follows: DGGITQSPKYLFRKEGQNVTLSCEQNLNHDAMYWYRQDPGQGLRLIYYSQIVNDFQKGDIAEGYSVSREKKESFPLTVTSAQKNPTAFYLCASSTDRVSYEQYFGPGTRLTVT.

This sequence joins TRBV19 and TRBJ2-7; D remains unclear. The CDR3 length is 14 residues. The V gene's germline CDR1 is LNHDA and CDR2 SQIVND (reference sequence). V gave up 5 bases and J gave up 1 base, with 12 bases separating them. The CDR3 here is CASSWGISSYEQYF. CDR3 nucleotide sequence: TGTGCCAGTAGTTGGGGTATATCATCCTACGAGCAGTACTTC.

V is TRBV4-1 and J is TRBJ1-1; D remains unclear. Germline CDR1 reads MGHRA; CDR2 reads YSYEKL. The CDR3 contains 15 residues. V was pared by 0 bases and J by 5 bases, with 13 bases between. The CDR3 here is CASSQEWHVGTEAFF. The CDR3 DNA is TGCGCCAGCAGCCAAGAATGGCACGTAGGAACTGAAGCTTTCTTT.

V usage is TRBV6-4 and J usage is TRBJ2-7; a weak D match, TRBD2 (5 bases). This CDR3 comprises 12 residues. Between the trimmed V and J ends, which lost 7 bases and 3 bases, there was a span of 10 bases. CDR1 and CDR2 (germline): MRHNA, SNTAGT. CDR3 sequence: CASNPGNYEQYF. The CDR3 DNA sequence: TGTGCCAGCAATCCGGGGAACTACGAGCAGTACTTC.

The rearrangement joins TRBV19 to TRBJ1-5; no reliable D call. The V end lost 7 bases, the J end lost 2 bases, and 12 bases lay between the germline ends. Germline CDR1 is LNHDA and CDR2 is SQIVND (reference sequence). The CDR3 runs 14 residues. The CDR3 protein is CASMPPWGNQPQHF. Written as DNA, the CDR3 is TGTGCCAGTATGCCCCCTTGGGGCAATCAGCCCCAGCATTTT.